Here is one T cell receptor (beta chain) with its context. Trimming removed 10 bases at V and 12 bases at J, with 16 bases between. Germline CDR1 and CDR2: ENHRY and SYGVKD. This CDR3 has 11 residues. The data derive from a study of blood T cell repertoires in COVID-19. Study as a whole: COVID-19 samples, acute and convalescent, were from the United States, Italy and Spain. PBMCs, B-cell-depleted T cells, or T cells were the source of the cDNA or gDNA that made up the material.

The authors' processing: Reference gene primer amplification gave estimated nucleated cell counts. Clones were sequenced by immunoSEQ multiplex PCR, and TCRdb holds only the in-frame ones, with some missing. V, J and clone size were drawn from that table, and D and trimming were deduced from the DNA. The sample includes 55,000 to 75,000 clones, 80% to 85% seen only once; the top ten take approximately 14%. The sequence was obtained from an older man with acute or convalescent COVID-19. Sample: peripheral blood. This rearrangement joins TRBV10-3 to TRBJ2-1; D is perhaps TRBD2 (6 bases). The CDR3: CATGSSTGQFF. Here the CDR3 DNA reads TGTGCCACCGGGAGTTCGACGGGGCAGTTCTTC.